The present TCR beta chain was sequenced within a study of T cells after yellow fever vaccination. MiXCR was run by TCRdb on the 5' RACE reads, yielding one entry per CDR3 protein. Among 450,000 to 550,000 distinct CDR3 sequences listed, 21% were seen once. This clonotype has just a few counts. This CDR3 is built from 14 residues. V dropped 3 bases and J dropped 5 bases, with 10 bases sitting between them. The TCR sequence derives from a man younger than 35 who received the YFV17D yellow fever vaccine. Sequences were derived from PBMCs, sampled 21 days after the first yellow fever vaccination. The chain has TRBV12-3 or TRBV12-4 and TRBJ2-2; D not resolved. The CDR3 is CASSFRSGTGELFF. CDR3 in DNA: TGTGCCAGCAGTTTCCGATCCGGTACCGGGGAGCTGTTTTTT.